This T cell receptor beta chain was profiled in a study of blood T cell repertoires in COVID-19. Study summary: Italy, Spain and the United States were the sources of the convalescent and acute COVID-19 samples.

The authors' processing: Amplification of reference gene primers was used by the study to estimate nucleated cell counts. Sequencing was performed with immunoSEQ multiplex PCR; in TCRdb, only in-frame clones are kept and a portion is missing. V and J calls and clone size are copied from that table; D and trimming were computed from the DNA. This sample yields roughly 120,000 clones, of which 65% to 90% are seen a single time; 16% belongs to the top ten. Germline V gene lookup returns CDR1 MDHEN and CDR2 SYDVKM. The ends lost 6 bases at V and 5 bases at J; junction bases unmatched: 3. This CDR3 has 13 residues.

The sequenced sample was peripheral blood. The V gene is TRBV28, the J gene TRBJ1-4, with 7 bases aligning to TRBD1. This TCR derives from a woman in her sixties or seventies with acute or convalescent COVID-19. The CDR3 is CASSLTGNEKLFF. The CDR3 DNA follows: TGTGCCAGCAGCCTGACAGGGAATGAAAAACTGTTTTTT.